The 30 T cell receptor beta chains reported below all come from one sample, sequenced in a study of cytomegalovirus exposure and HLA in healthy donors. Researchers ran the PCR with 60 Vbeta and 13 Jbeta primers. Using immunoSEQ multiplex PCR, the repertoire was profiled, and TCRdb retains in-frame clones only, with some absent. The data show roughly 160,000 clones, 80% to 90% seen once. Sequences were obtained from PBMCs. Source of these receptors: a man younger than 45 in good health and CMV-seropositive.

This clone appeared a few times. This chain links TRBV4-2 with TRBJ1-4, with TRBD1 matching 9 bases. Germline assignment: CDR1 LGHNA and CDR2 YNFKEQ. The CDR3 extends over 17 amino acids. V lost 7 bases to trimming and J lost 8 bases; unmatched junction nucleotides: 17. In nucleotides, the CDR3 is TGTGCCAGCACCCGAGGGGGGACAGGGAGTCTCCAAGAAAAACTGTTTTTT. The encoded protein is CASTRGGTGSLQEKLFF.

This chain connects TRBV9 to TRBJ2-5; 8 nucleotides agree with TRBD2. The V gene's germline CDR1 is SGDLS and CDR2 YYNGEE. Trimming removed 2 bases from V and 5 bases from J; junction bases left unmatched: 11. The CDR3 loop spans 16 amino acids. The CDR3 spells CASSVAASGSYETQYF. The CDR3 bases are TGTGCCAGCAGCGTGGCCGCGAGCGGGAGTTATGAGACCCAGTACTTC.

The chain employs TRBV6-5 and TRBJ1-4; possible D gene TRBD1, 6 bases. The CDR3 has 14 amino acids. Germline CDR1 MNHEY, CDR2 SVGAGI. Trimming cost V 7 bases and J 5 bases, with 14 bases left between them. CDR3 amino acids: CASNTRGGNEKLFF. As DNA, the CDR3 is TGTGCCAGCAACACGAGGGGGGGGAATGAAAAACTGTTTTTT.

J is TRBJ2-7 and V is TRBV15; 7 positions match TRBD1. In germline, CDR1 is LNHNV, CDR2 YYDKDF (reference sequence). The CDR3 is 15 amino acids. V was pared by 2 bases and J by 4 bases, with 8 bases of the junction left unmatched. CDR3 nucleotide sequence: TGTGCCACCAGCAGATCCCCGGGACAGCTTTACGAGCAGTACTTC. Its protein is CATSRSPGQLYEQYF.

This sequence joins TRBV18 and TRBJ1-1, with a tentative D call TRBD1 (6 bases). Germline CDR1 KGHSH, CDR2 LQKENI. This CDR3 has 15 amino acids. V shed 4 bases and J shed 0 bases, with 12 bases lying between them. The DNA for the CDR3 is TGTGCCAGCTCACGCCAAACAGGGATGAACACTGAAGCTTTCTTT. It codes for CASSRQTGMNTEAFF.

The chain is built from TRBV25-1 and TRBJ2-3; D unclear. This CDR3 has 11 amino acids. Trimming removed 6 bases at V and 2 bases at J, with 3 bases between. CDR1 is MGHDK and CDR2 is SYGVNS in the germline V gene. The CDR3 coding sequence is TGTGCCAGCAGCTACACAGATACGCAGTATTTT. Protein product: CASSYTDTQYF.

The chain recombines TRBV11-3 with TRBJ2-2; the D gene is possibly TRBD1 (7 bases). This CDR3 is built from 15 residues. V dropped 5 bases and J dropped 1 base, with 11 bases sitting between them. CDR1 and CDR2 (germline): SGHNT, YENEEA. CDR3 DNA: TGTGCCAGCAGCCTTCAGGGGGGGAACACCGGGGAGCTGTTTTTT. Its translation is CASSLQGGNTGELFF.

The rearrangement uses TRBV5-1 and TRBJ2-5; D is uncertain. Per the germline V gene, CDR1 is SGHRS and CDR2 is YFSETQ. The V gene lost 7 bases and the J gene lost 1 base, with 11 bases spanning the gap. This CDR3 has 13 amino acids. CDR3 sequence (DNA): TGCGCCAGCTGTCAGACTTTCCAAGAGACCCAGTACTTC. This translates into CASCQTFQETQYF.

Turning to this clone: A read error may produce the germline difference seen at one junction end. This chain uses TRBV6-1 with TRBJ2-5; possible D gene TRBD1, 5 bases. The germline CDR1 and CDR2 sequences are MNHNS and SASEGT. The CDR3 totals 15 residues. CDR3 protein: CASSESQGLQGTQYF. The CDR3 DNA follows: TGTGCCAGCAGTGAGTCGCAGGGTCTCCAAGGGACCCAGTACTTC.

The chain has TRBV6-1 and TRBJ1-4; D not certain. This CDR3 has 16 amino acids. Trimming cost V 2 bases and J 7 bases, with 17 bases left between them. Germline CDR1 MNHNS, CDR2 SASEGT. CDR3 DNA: TGTGCCAGCAGTGAACCTCGAGGGTATGCTAGTGAAAAACTGTTTTTT. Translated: CASSEPRGYASEKLFF.

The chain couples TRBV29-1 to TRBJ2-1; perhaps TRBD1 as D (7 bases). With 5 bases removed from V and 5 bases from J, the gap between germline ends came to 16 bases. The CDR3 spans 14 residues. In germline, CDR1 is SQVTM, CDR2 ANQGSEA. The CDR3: CSVRSGGGHNEQFF. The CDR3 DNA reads TGCAGCGTTCGGTCTGGAGGGGGCCACAATGAGCAGTTCTTC.

In nucleotides, the CDR3 is TGCGCCAGCAGCCAGGACTTAGGCGAGGAAGGCTACACCTTC. Residues: CASSQDLGEEGYTF. The chain recombines TRBV5-1 with TRBJ1-2; D is unresolved. This CDR3 is 14 amino acids long. Germline V gene sequence: CDR1 SGHRS, CDR2 YFSETQ. Trimming pared 4 bases from V and 8 bases from J, leaving 18 bases between.

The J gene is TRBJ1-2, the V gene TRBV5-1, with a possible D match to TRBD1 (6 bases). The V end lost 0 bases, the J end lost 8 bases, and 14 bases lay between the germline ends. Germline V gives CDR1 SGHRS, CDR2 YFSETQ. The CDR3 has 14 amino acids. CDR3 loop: CASSLDLQGQGYTF. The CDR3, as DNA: TGCGCCAGCAGCTTGGATCTCCAGGGACAAGGCTACACCTTC.

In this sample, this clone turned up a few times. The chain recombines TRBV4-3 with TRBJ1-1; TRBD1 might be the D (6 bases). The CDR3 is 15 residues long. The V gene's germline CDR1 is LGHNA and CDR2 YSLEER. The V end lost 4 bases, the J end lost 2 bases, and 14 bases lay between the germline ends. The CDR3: CASSPFRGANTEAFF. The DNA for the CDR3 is TGCGCCAGCAGCCCTTTTCGGGGGGCAAACACTGAAGCTTTCTTT.

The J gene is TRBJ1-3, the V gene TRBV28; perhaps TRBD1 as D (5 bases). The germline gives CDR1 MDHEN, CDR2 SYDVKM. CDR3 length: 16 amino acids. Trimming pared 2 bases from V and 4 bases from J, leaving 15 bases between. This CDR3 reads CASSLAGAPPGNTIYF. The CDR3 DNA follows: TGTGCCAGCAGTTTAGCTGGGGCGCCACCCGGAAACACCATATATTTT. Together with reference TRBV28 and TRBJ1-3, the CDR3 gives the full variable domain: DVKVTQSSRYLVKRTGEKVFLECVQDMDHENMFWYRQDPGLGLRLIYFSYDVKMKEKGDIPEGYSVSREKKERFSLILESASTNQTSMYLCASSLAGAPPGNTIYFGEGSWLTVV.

CDR3 residues: CATSRRAGTGQETQYF. Here the CDR3 DNA reads TGTGCCACCAGCAGACGCGCGGGGACAGGTCAAGAGACCCAGTACTTC. The chain links TRBV15 to TRBJ2-5; TRBD1 agrees at 8 bases. V shed 2 bases and J 2 bases; nucleotides not matched to a gene: 7. Germline V gene data show CDR1 as LNHNV and CDR2 as YYDKDF (reference sequence). The CDR3 consists of 16 residues.

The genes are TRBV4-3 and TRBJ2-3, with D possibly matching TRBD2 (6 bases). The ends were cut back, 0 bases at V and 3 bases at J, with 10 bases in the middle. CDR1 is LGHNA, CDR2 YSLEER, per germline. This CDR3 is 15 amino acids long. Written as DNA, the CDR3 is TGCGCCAGCAGCCAAGATTGGGGGGTAACAGATACGCAGTATTTT. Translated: CASSQDWGVTDTQYF.

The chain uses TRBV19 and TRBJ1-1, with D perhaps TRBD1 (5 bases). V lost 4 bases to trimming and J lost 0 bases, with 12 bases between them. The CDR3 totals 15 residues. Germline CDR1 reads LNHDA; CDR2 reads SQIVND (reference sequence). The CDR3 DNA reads TGTGCCAGTAGTACCAACAGGTTCATGAACACTGAAGCTTTCTTT. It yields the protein CASSTNRFMNTEAFF. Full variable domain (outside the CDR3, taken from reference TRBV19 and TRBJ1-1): DGGITQSPKYLFRKEGQNVTLSCEQNLNHDAMYWYRQDPGQGLRLIYYSQIVNDFQKGDIAEGYSVSREKKESFPLTVTSAQKNPTAFYLCASSTNRFMNTEAFFGQGTRLTVV.

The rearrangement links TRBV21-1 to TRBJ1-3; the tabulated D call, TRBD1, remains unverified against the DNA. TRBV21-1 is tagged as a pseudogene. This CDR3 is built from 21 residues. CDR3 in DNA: TGTGCCAGGGGATCAGACAATAGGAGCCCCCCGGGACAGGGTTCTGGAAACACCATATATTTT. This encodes CARGSDNRSPPGQGSGNTIYF.

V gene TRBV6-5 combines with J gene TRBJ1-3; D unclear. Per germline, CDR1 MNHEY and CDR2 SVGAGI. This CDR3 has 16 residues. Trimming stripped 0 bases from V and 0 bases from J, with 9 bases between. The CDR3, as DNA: TGTGCCAGCAGTTACTCATCCCTTTACTCTGGAAACACCATATATTTT. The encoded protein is CASSYSSLYSGNTIYF.

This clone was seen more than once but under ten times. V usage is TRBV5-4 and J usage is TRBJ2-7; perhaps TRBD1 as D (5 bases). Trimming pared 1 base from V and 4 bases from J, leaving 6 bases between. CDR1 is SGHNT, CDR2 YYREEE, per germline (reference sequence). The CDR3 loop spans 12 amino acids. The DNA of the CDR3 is TGTGCCAGCAGCTTGTCAGGGTACGAGCAGTACGTC. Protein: CASSLSGYEQYV.

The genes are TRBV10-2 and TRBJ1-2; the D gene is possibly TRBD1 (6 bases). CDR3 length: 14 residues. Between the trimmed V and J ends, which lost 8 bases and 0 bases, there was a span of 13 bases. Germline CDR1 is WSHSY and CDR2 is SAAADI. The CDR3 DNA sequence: TGCGCCAGCTACCGGGACATAGCTAACTATGGCTACACCTTC. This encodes CASYRDIANYGYTF.

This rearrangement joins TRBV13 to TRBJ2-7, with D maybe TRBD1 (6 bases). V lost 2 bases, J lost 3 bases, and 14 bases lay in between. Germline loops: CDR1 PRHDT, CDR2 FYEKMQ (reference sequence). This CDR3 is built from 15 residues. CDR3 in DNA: TGTGCCAGCAGCTTAACGAGGGGACACATCTACGAGCAGTACTTC. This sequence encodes CASSLTRGHIYEQYF.

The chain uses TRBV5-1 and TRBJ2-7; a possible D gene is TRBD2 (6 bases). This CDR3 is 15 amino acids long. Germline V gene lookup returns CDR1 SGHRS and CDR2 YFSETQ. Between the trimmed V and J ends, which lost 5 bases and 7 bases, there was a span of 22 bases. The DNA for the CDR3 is TGCGCCAGCAGACAGCCGGGACTGGGCGTGGAAGAGCAGTACTTC. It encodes CASRQPGLGVEEQYF.

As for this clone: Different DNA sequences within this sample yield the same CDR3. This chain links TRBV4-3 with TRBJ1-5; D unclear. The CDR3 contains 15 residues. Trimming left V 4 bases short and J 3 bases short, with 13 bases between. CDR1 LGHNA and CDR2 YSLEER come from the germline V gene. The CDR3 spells CASSPELSLNQPQHF. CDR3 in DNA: TGCGCCAGCAGCCCAGAACTTAGTCTCAATCAGCCCCAGCATTTT.

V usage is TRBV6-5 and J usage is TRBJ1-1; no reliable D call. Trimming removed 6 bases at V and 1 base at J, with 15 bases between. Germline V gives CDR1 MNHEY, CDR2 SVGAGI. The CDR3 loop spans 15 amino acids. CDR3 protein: CASRREFLGNTEAFF. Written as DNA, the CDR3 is TGTGCCAGCAGACGGGAATTTCTTGGGAACACTGAAGCTTTCTTT.

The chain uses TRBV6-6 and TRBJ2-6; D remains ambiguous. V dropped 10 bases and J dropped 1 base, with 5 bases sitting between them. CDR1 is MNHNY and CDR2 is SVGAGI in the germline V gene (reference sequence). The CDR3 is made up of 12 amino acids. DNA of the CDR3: TGTGCCACCCATTCTGGGGCCAACGTCCTGACTTTC. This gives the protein CATHSGANVLTF.

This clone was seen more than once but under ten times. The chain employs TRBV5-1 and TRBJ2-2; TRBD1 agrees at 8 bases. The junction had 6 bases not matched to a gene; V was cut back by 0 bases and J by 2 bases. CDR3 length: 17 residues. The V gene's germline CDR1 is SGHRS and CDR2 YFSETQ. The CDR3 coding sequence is TGCGCCAGCAGCTTGGATCCGACAGGGGCAAACACCGGGGAGCTGTTTTTT. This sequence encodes CASSLDPTGANTGELFF.

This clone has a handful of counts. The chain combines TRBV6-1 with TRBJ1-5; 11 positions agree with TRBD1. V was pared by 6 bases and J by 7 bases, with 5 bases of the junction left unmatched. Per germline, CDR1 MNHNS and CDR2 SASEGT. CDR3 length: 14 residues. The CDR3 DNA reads TGTGCCAGCAGCGTGGGACAGGGGGGACAGCCCCAGCATTTT. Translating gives CASSVGQGGQPQHF.

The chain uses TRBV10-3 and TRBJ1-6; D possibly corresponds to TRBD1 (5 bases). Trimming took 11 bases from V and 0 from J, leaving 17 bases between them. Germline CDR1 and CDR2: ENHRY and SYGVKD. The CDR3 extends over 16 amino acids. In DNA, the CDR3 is TGTGCCTCGAGTCAGGGTGCGAGCTCCTATAATTCACCCCTCCACTTT. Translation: CASSQGASSYNSPLHF.